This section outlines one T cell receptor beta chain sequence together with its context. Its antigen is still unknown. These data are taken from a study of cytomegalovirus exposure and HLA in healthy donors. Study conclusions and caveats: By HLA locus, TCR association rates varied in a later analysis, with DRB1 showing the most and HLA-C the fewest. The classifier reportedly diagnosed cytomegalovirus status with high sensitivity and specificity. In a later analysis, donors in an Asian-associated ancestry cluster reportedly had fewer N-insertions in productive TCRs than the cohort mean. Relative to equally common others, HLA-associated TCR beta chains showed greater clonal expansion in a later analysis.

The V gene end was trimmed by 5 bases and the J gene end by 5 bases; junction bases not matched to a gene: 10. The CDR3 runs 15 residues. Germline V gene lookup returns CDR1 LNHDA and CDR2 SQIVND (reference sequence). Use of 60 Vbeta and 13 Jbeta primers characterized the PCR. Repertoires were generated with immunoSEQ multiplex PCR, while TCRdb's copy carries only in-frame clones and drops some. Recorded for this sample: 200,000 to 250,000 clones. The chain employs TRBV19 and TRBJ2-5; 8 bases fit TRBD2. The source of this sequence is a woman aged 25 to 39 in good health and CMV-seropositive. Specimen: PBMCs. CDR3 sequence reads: CASSPRGSGAETQYF. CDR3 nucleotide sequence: TGTGCCAGTAGTCCCCGGGGTAGCGGGGCGGAGACCCAGTACTTC. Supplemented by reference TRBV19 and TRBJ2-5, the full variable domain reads DGGITQSPKYLFRKEGQNVTLSCEQNLNHDAMYWYRQDPGQGLRLIYYSQIVNDFQKGDIAEGYSVSREKKESFPLTVTSAQKNPTAFYLCASSPRGSGAETQYFGPGTRLLVL.